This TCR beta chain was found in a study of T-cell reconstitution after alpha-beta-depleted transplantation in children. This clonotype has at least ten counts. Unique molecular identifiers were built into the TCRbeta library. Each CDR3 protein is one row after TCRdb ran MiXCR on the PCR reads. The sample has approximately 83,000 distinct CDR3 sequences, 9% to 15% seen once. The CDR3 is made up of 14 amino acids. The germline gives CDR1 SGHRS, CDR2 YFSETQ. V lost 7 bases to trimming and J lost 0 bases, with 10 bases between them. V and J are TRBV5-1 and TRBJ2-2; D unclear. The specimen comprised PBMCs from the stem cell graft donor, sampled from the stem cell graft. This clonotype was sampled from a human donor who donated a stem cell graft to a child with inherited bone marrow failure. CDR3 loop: CASATEPNTGELFF. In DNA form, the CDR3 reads TGCGCCAGCGCTACGGAGCCGAACACCGGGGAGCTGTTTTTT.